This TCR beta chain was found in a study of blood T cell repertoires in COVID-19. Germline V gives CDR1 MDHEN, CDR2 SYDVKM. The J segment lost 6 bases and the V segment lost 3 bases, leaving 1 base of the junction unmatched. This CDR3 has 14 amino acids. Generated by immunoSEQ multiplex PCR, the TCRdb table keeps only in-frame clones and is missing some. The sample includes 130,000 to 150,000 clones, about nine tenths of them seen just once. The sample comprised peripheral blood. The gene calls are TRBV28 and TRBJ2-1; 11 bases are a match to TRBD2. The TCR originated in a man aged 50-60 years with active or convalescent COVID-19. As DNA, the CDR3 is TGTGCCAGCAGTTTTCTAGCGGGAGGCAATGAGCAGTTCTTC. Amino acids: CASSFLAGGNEQFF.